Listed here is a single TCR beta chain. The antigen this receptor binds is unknown. The input lacks base qualities; no much larger clone sits a single base away. These data are taken from a study of T cell responses to AZD1222 COVID-19 vaccine (dated by TCRdb to 2020 to 2023). A note on the overall study: TCR sequencing was performed for some 250 trial participants, of whom 200 to 210 were given two doses of AZD1222 and 26 were given two doses of MenACWY control vaccine. Trial participants were enrolled by age into subgroups of 18-55, 56-69 and 70-plus years, and around 150, 29 and 61 TCR-sequenced participants, respectively, were included in these subgroups.

General findings and caveats noted by the study authors: Participants were mostly white British, with more females than males. The authors suggested clonal diversity may have been underestimated. Conclusions about previously exposed vaccinees were limited because only a handful of AZD1222 recipients were SARS-CoV-2 seropositive at baseline. No day 14 peak-response samples were available, so repertoires were characterized only after the peak T cell response. Reportedly, almost half of the unique spike-specific TCRs recognized epitopes lying outside the regions that are mutated in the B.1.351 and B.1.1.7 variants. Spike-specific TCR breadth and depth rose significantly after two AZD1222 doses compared with day 0 and with MenACWY recipients. The vaccine-associated CD4 TCRs covered the entire spike protein, and the dominant responses fell in regions 160-218 and 743-854. The 56-69-year group was small, and its depth increase did not reach significance, likely because of low power.

The CDR3 regions of human TCRbeta chains were analyzed by immunosequencing. The authors' analysis ran thus. Repertoire TCRs were checked for matches against a reference library of SARS-CoV-2-specific TCRs that had been generated using the MIRA antigen-specificity platform. Breadth meant the fraction of unique TCRs that were SARS-CoV-2-associated, whereas depth meant the fraction of total T cells that were SARS-CoV-2-associated. Using the MIRA data, each spike-specific TCR was assigned both to the spike region to which the TCR was reactive and to a CD4 or CD8 class. Log10-transformed breadth and depth values were compared by one-way ANOVA with Sidak's multiple comparisons tests. TCRdb stores this immuneACCESS table with in-frame sequences only. Part of the clones is absent; in the studies checked, under half of the shortfall reflects unresolved V genes, and no reason is known for the rest. Clone size and V and J calls were adopted from that table, with D and trimming inferred from the DNA. The sample table contains 150,000 to 200,000 clones; only one count was recorded for 92% of them. Clones ranked in the top ten supply around 4.6% of the sample.

What the time point label conveys for this sample: baseline before first vaccination. The treatment or condition label on this specimen signifies: meningococcal conjugate vaccine given as trial control. Vaccinee samples came from UK trials COV001 and COV002, including a single-blind randomized controlled phase 2/3 trial of AZD1222 (ChAdOx1 nCoV-19) in healthy adults. Trial participant PBMC samples were collected at day 0 and day 28 after the second dose for TCRbeta chain sequencing. Taken from the germline V gene (reference sequence), the CDR1 and CDR2 loops are GTSNPN and SVGIG. Counted from cysteine to phenylalanine, this CDR3 has 15 amino acids. Only the CDR3 portion is preserved as DNA: 45 bases, with reading frame beginning at the first base. V and J are truncated by 8 bases and 1 base respectively, leaving an intervening sequence of 15 bases.

Sample: peripheral blood, taken on day 0 of MenACWY control vaccination. The rearrangement combines TRBV30 with TRBJ2-6; the D gene is possibly TRBD2, with 5 bases matching. The clonotype was recovered from an adult in good health. The nucleotide sequence reads as follows: TGTGCCCTAGGTCGCGGGCTTTCTGGGGCCAACGTCCTGACTTTC. This yields the protein CALGRGLSGANVLTF.